The T cell receptor (beta chain) described here comes from a study of blood T cell repertoires in COVID-19 (TCRdb year 2020). Turning to the overall study: The collaborator samples originated in the United States, Italy and Spain and spanned the acute and convalescent phases of COVID-19. The material from the prospective study consisted of cDNA or gDNA derived from T cells, B-cell-depleted T cells, or PBMCs. The dataset comprised deeply sampled blood TCRbeta repertoires from subjects exposed to, actively infected with, or recovered from COVID-19. The repertoires were released in a freely available public database meant as a resource for research on the immune response to SARS-CoV-2. Samples were obtained from the ongoing ImmuneRACE study (first 160 participants) and from 1,254 subjects provided by 6 global collaborators. Nearly every sample came with metadata listing a de-identified subject ID, COVID-19 status, age in years and sex. Where available, HLA class I and class II types were taken from metadata supplied by the sample provider and were not determined by assay-based typing. What the study reported, not specific to this receptor: Clinical and demographic metadata were provided uncurated, with the amount varying by source and participant.

About this clone: The specificity of this receptor is unknown. It has no much larger one-base neighbor in the sample; base qualities were not kept.

Another Seattle source contributed samples from volunteer blood donors who had recovered from COVID-19. Each collaborating institution followed its own protocols to collect whole blood in K2EDTA tubes. For TCRbeta analysis, collaborator samples were shipped as frozen whole blood, as isolated PBMCs, or as DNA extracted from either sample type. TCRbeta CDR3 regions were amplified from genomic DNA by means of the immunoSEQ Assay, a bias-controlled multiplex PCR. The source study handled its data this way. Within the assay, amplification of reference gene primers was used to estimate how many nucleated cells each sample contained. To quantify the absolute abundance of each unique TCRbeta CDR3 rearrangement, sequence reads were collapsed and filtered. For each sample, productive Simpson clonality was calculated as the square root of Simpson's diversity index across productive rearrangements. This is the immuneACCESS table as TCRdb keeps it, with only in-frame sequences that have V and J called. A part of the clones is gone; compared with another copy, unresolved V genes explain less than half, and the rest is unexplained. The D gene and trimming were derived from the DNA, and the V and J assignments and clone size from that table. Counted in this sample were some 250,000 clones; about four fifths of them appeared once. The top ten hold around 2% of the sample.

V is trimmed back by 7 bases and J by 2 bases, and the junction contains 8 bases that no gene match accounts for. There are 17 amino acids in the CDR3, from cysteine to phenylalanine inclusive. Only the CDR3 DNA stays, 51 bases, in frame from base 1. For CDR1 and CDR2, the germline V gene lists SNHLY and FYNNEI. The sample comprised peripheral blood. The chain links TRBV2 with TRBJ2-5; TRBD2 agrees with 15 junctional bases. The receptor was isolated from a man aged 25 to 40 who had recovered from COVID-19. This receptor has the CDR3 CASTSGTSGGLQETQYF. In nucleotides, the sequence is TGTGCCAGCACCTCCGGGACTAGCGGGGGGCTTCAAGAGACCCAGTACTTC.